This TCR beta chain is from a study of control samples from healthy donors and cancer patients (dated by TCRdb to between 2020 and 2021). This clone came up many times. Its antigen is still unknown. There are no base qualities to consult, and no much larger clone falls within one base. Germline trimming: 4 bases from V, 5 bases from J; junction bases outside gene matches: 3. The CDR1 and CDR2 encoded by the germline V gene are SGDLS and YYNGEE. The CDR3 numbers 14 residues from cysteine through phenylalanine. Only CDR3 DNA remains: 42 bases, in frame from the first base. The library was built by means of the immunoSEQ multiplex PCR assay. TCRdb's version of the immuneACCESS table is confined to in-frame rearrangements and falls short of the full clone set. An unresolved V gene accounts for under half of the shortfall where checked; the remainder is of unknown origin. The sample data list about 150,000 clones, and around 90% of these were observed just once. The ten biggest clones cover about 4.9% of the sample.

The sequence joins TRBV9 to TRBJ2-2; TRBD1 lines up with 9 middle nucleotides. The receptor comes from a man younger than 40 in good health. The sample comprised blood. The DNA sequence is given as TGTGCCAGCAGCCCGGGACAGGGTACCGGGGAGCTGTTTTTT. This translates into CASSPGQGTGELFF.